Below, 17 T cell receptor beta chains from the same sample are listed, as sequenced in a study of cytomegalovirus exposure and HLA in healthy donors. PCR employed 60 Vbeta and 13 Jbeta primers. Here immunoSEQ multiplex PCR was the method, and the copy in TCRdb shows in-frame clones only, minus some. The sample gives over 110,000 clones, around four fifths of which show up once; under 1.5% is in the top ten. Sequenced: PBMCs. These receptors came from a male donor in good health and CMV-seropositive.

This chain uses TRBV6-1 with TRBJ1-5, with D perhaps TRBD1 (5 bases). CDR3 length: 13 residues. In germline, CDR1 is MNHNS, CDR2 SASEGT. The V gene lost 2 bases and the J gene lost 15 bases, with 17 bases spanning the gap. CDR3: CASSEWQQAIGHF. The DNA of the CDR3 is TGTGCCAGCAGTGAATGGCAACAGGCGATTGGGCATTTT.

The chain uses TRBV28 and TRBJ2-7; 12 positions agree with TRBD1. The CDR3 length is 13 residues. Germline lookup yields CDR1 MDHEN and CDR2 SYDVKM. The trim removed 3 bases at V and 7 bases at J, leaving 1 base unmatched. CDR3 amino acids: CASSLGQGAEQYF. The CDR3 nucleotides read TGTGCCAGCAGTTTGGGACAGGGGGCAGAGCAGTACTTC.

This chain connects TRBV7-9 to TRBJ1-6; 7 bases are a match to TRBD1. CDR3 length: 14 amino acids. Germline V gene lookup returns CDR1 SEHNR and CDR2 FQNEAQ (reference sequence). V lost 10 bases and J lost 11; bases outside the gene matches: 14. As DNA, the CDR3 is TGTGCCACCCTCAACTCGAACAGGGGCACACCCCTCCACTTT. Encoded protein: CATLNSNRGTPLHF.

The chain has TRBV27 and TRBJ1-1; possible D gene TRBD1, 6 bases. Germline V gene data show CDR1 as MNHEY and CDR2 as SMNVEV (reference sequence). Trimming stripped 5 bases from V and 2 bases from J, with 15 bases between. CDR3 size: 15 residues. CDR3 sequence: CASSPLGTLNTEAFF. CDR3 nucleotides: TGTGCCAGCAGTCCCCTGGGGACACTTAACACTGAAGCTTTCTTT.

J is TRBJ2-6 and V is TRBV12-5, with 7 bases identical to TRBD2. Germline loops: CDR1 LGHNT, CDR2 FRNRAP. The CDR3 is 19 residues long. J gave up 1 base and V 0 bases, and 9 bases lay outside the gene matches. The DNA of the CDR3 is TGTGCTAGTGGTTTGGTATTTTTGGGGGGGAGGTCTGGGGCCAACGTCCTGACTTTC. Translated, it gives CASGLVFLGGRSGANVLTF.

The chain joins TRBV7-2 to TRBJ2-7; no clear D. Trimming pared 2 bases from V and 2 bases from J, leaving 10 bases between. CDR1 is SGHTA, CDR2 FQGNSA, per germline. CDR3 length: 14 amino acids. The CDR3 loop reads CASSLRRFTYEQYF. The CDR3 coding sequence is TGTGCCAGCAGCTTACGTCGGTTTACCTACGAGCAGTACTTC.

The CDR3 nucleotides are TGCGCCAGCAGCACCGGAAGCGGGTTTGCCTCCTACAATGAGCAGTTCTTC. Protein: CASSTGSGFASYNEQFF. The gene calls are TRBV5-1 and TRBJ2-1, with a tentative D call TRBD2 (6 bases). V lost 4 bases and J lost 0, with 17 bases in between. Germline lookup yields CDR1 SGHRS and CDR2 YFSETQ. CDR3 length equals 17 residues.

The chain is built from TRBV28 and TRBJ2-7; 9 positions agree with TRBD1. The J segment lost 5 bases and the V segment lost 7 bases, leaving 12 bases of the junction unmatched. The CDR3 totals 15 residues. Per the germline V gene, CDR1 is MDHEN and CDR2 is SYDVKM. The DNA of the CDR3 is TGTGCCAGCACCACGGAAGGGACAGGGCTGGACGAGCAGTACTTC. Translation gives CASTTEGTGLDEQYF. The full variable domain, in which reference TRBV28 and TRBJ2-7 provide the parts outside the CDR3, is DVKVTQSSRYLVKRTGEKVFLECVQDMDHENMFWYRQDPGLGLRLIYFSYDVKMKEKGDIPEGYSVSREKKERFSLILESASTNQTSMYLCASTTEGTGLDEQYFGPGTRLTVT.

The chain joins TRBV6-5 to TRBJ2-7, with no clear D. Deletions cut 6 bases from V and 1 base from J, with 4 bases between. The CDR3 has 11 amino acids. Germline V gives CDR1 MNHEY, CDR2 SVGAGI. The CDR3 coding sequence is TGTGCCAGCAGGAGTTCCTACGAGCAGTACTTC. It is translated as CASRSSYEQYF.

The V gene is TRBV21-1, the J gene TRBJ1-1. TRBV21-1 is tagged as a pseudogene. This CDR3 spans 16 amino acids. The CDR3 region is CASSKRREGNYTEAFF. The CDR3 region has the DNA TGTGCCAGCAGCAAGAGGAGGGAGGGAAACTACACTGAAGCTTTCTTT.

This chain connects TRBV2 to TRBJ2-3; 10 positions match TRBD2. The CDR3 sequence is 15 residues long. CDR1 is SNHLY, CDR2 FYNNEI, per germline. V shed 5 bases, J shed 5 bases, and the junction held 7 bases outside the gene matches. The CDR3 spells CASSRLAGRRDTQYF. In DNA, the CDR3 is TGTGCCAGCAGTCGACTAGCGGGTCGGAGAGATACGCAGTATTTT.

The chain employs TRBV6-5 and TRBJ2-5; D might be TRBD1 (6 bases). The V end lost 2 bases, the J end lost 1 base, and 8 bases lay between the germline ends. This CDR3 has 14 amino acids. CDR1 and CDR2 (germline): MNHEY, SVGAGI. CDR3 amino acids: CASSYQTGQETQYF. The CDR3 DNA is TGTGCCAGCAGTTACCAGACAGGCCAAGAGACCCAGTACTTC.

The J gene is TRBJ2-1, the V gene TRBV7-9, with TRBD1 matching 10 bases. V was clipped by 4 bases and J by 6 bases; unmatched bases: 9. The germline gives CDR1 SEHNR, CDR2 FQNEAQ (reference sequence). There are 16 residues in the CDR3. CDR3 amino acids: CASSSFGTGAFNEQFF. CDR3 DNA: TGTGCCAGCAGCTCATTCGGGACAGGGGCATTCAATGAGCAGTTCTTC. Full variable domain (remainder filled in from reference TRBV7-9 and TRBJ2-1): DTGVSQNPRHKITKRGQNVTFRCDPISEHNRLYWYRQTLGQGPEFLTYFQNEAQLEKSRLLSDRFSAERPKGSFSTLEIQRTEQGDSAMYLCASSSFGTGAFNEQFFGPGTRLTVL.

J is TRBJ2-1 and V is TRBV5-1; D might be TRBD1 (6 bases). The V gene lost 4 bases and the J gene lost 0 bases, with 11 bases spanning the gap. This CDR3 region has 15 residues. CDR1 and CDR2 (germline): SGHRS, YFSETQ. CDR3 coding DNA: TGCGCCAGCAGCCTGGACAGTAACTCCTACAATGAGCAGTTCTTC. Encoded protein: CASSLDSNSYNEQFF.

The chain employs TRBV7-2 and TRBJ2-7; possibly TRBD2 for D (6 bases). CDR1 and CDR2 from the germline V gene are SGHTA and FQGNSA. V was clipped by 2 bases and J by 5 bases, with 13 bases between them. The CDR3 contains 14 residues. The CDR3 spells CASSLTGRRDEQYF. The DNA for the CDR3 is TGTGCCAGCAGCTTAACCGGGCGGAGGGACGAGCAGTACTTC. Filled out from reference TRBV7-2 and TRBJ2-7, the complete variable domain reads GAGVSQSPSNKVTEKGKDVELRCDPISGHTALYWYRQSLGQGLEFLIYFQGNSAPDKSGLPSDRFSAERTGGSVSTLTIQRTQQEDSAVYLCASSLTGRRDEQYFGPGTRLTVT.

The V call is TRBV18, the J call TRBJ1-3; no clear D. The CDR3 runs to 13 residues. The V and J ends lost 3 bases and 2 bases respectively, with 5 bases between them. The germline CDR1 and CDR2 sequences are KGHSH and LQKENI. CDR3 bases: TGTGCCAGCTCACCGGGAGCTGGAAACACCATATATTTT. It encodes CASSPGAGNTIYF.

The DNA for the CDR3 is TGTGCCAGCAGCTTAGGTTCAGCTGGGCTCGGTAATGAAAAACTGTTTTTT. Its protein is CASSLGSAGLGNEKLFF. The chain links TRBV11-2 to TRBJ1-4, with no clear D. This CDR3 is 17 amino acids long. V lost 1 base to trimming and J lost 4 bases, with 16 bases between them. Germline V gene sequence: CDR1 SGHAT, CDR2 FQNNGV.